Below, one T cell receptor (beta chain) is given with its context. Its antigen is not known. V was shortened by 6 bases and J by 0 bases, with 11 bases between the two germline ends. The germline V gene has CDR1 WSHSY and CDR2 SAAADI. The CDR3 covers 14 residues. PCR employed 60 Vbeta and 13 Jbeta primers. Data came from immunoSEQ multiplex PCR; TCRdb stores just in-frame clones and leaves some out. The table shows 200,000 to 300,000 clones, with 75% to 85% occurring only once. The data are from a study of cytomegalovirus exposure and HLA in healthy donors. Overall study results and limits: Overall, about 160 TCR beta chains were annotated as cytomegalovirus-associated. TRBV6-2, TRBV6-3 and some other V segments were excluded as indistinguishable.

The chain couples TRBV10-2 to TRBJ1-1; no firm D call. Sequenced sample: PBMCs. This clonotype originated in a woman aged 55-69 years in good health and CMV-seropositive. The CDR3 DNA is TGCGCCAGCAGCTACAGCTCTATGAACACTGAAGCTTTCTTT. Translated: CASSYSSMNTEAFF.